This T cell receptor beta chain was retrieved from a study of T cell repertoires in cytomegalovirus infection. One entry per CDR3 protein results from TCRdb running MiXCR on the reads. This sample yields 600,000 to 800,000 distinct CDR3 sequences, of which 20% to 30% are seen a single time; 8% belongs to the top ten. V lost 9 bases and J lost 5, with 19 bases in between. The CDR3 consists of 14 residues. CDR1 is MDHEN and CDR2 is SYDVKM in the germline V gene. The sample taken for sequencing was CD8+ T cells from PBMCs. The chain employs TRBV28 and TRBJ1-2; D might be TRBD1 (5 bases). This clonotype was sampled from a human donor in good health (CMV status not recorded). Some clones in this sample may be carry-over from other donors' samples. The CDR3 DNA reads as TGTGCCAGTCGTCCCCAGGGACTTAGATATGGCTACACCTTC. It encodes CASRPQGLRYGYTF.